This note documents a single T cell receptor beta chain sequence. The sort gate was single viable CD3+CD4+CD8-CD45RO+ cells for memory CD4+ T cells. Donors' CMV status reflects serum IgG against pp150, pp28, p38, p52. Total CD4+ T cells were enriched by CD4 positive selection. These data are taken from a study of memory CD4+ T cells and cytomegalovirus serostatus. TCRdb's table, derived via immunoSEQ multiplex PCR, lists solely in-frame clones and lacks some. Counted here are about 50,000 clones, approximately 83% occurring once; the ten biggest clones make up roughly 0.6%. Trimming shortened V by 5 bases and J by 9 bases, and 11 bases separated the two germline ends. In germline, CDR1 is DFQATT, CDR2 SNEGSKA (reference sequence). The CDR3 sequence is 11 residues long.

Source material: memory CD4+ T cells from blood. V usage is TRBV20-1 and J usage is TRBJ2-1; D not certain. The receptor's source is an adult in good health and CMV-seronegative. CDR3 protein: CSALQRVEQFF. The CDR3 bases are TGCAGTGCTCTACAACGGGTTGAGCAGTTCTTC.